These 16 T cell receptor beta chains originate from one sample sequenced in a study of blood T cell repertoires in COVID-19. This table comes from immunoSEQ multiplex PCR, and its TCRdb copy is limited to in-frame clones, with some not included. The repertoire has about 150,000 clones, more than 75% of them found once; the top ten carry under 7.5%. Source material: peripheral blood. These receptors originate from a man at least 80 years old with acute or convalescent COVID-19.

This sequence joins TRBV18 and TRBJ2-1, with a tentative D call TRBD1 (6 bases). Germline CDR1 KGHSH, CDR2 LQKENI. V lost 4 bases and J lost 6, with 19 bases in between. The CDR3 consists of 16 residues. CDR3 in amino acids: CASSHTTGLSSNEQFF. CDR3 bases: TGTGCCAGCTCACACACGACAGGTTTAAGCTCCAATGAGCAGTTCTTC.

The chain recombines TRBV2 with TRBJ2-3; 7 bases agree with TRBD1. CDR1 and CDR2 (germline): SNHLY, FYNNEI. With V trimmed by 6 bases and J by 2 bases, 5 bases remained unmatched. This CDR3 is built from 14 residues. The CDR3 coding sequence is TGTGCCAGCAGCCAACAGGGGACCACAGATACGCAGTATTTT. This codes for CASSQQGTTDTQYF.

The chain recombines TRBV28 with TRBJ2-7; tentatively, D is TRBD2 (6 bases). The germline V gene has CDR1 MDHEN and CDR2 SYDVKM. This CDR3 has 16 amino acids. V was trimmed by 6 bases and J by 0 bases, leaving 18 bases between them. The CDR3 is CASSHRGGGFSYEQYF. DNA of the CDR3: TGTGCCAGCAGCCACCGAGGTGGAGGGTTCTCCTACGAGCAGTACTTC.

The chain has TRBV5-6 and TRBJ1-2, with 8 positions matching TRBD1. Germline loops: CDR1 SGHDT, CDR2 YYEEEE. Trimming took 4 bases from V and 3 from J; bases not matched to a gene: 2. The CDR3 consists of 13 residues. The CDR3 region has the DNA TGTGCCAGCAGCCCGGACAGGGACTATGGCTACACCTTC. It translates to CASSPDRDYGYTF.

The chain is built from TRBV6-5 and TRBJ1-1; 8 bases agree with TRBD1. In germline, CDR1 is MNHEY, CDR2 SVGAGI. There are 15 residues in the CDR3. With V trimmed by 6 bases and J by 1 base, 7 bases remained unmatched. The CDR3 DNA follows: TGTGCCAGCAGAGGCCCTGGACAGGGGAACACTGAAGCTTTCTTT. Protein product: CASRGPGQGNTEAFF.

In this sample, this clone turned up a few times. The chain employs TRBV7-6 and TRBJ2-2; D is perhaps TRBD2 (6 bases). Trimming took 2 bases from V and 2 from J, leaving 12 bases between them. Germline V gene sequence: CDR1 SGHVS, CDR2 FNYEAQ. There are 16 residues in the CDR3. The CDR3 region is CASSLNSGTNTGELFF. For the CDR3, the DNA is TGTGCCAGCAGCTTAAACTCAGGGACTAACACCGGGGAGCTGTTTTTT.

J is TRBJ1-2 and V is TRBV10-3; D perhaps matches TRBD1 (5 bases). Germline CDR1 is ENHRY and CDR2 is SYGVKD. The CDR3 consists of 13 residues. V was clipped by 4 bases and J by 4 bases, with 10 bases between them. CDR3 region: CAISADSAYGYTF. CDR3 DNA sequence: TGTGCCATCAGTGCCGACAGTGCCTATGGCTACACCTTC.

The CDR3 DNA is TGTGCCAGCAGCCAGACACTGGACACGTCCTACGAGCAGTACTTC. Protein product: CASSQTLDTSYEQYF. V and J are TRBV3-1 (or the pseudogene TRBV3-2) and TRBJ2-7; a possible D gene is TRBD1 (5 bases). Trimming left V 3 bases short and J 1 base short, with 13 bases between. CDR3 size: 15 residues. Germline CDR1 reads LGHDT; CDR2 reads YNNKEL (reference sequence).

This clone has more than one count but fewer than ten. Distinct nucleotide sequences in the sample also encode this CDR3. This chain joins TRBV18 and TRBJ2-5, with 7 positions matching TRBD1. V trimming: 3 bases; J trimming: 2 bases; junction bases outside the gene matches: 0. This CDR3 region has 13 residues. Germline V gene sequence: CDR1 KGHSH, CDR2 LQKENI. CDR3 amino acids: CASSPDRQETQYF. In nucleotides, the CDR3 is TGTGCCAGCTCACCGGACAGGCAAGAGACCCAGTACTTC.

This chain joins TRBV19 and TRBJ2-3; 12 nucleotides agree with TRBD2. The CDR3 covers 16 residues. Germline trimming cut 3 bases from V and 5 bases from J; bases unmatched to any gene: 6. Looked up from germline, CDR1 is LNHDA and CDR2 is SQIVND (reference sequence). The CDR3 spells CASSMLAGGRGDTQYF. The CDR3 region has the DNA TGTGCCAGTAGTATGCTAGCGGGAGGGAGGGGAGATACGCAGTATTTT. The entire variable domain, with the rest obtained from reference TRBV19 and TRBJ2-3, is as follows: DGGITQSPKYLFRKEGQNVTLSCEQNLNHDAMYWYRQDPGQGLRLIYYSQIVNDFQKGDIAEGYSVSREKKESFPLTVTSAQKNPTAFYLCASSMLAGGRGDTQYFGPGTRLTVL.

This clone occurred once. The chain carries TRBV5-1 and TRBJ1-2; a possible D gene is TRBD1 (5 bases). This CDR3 has 13 residues. The ends were cut back, 4 bases at V and 2 bases at J, with 9 bases in the middle. The V gene's germline CDR1 is SGHRS and CDR2 YFSETQ. The CDR3 spells CASSQGGNYGYTF. The CDR3 DNA reads TGCGCCAGCAGCCAGGGAGGAAACTATGGCTACACCTTC. Complete variable domain (other parts from reference TRBV5-1 and TRBJ1-2): KAGVTQTPRYLIKTRGQQVTLSCSPISGHRSVSWYQQTPGQGLQFLFEYFSETQRNKGNFPGRFSGRQFSNSRSEMNVSTLELGDSALYLCASSQGGNYGYTFGSGTRLTVV.

On this clone itself: Other DNA sequences from this sample encode an identical CDR3 as well. This CDR3 reads CASSQVSDTQYF. In nucleotides, the CDR3 is TGTGCCAGCAGCCAAGTCTCAGATACGCAGTATTTT. This sequence joins TRBV3-1 (or the pseudogene TRBV3-2) and TRBJ2-3; unclear D gene. CDR1 is LGHDT and CDR2 is YNNKEL in the germline V gene (reference sequence). V was cut by 1 base and J by 4 bases, with 3 bases left in between. The CDR3 contains 12 residues.

V usage is TRBV6-5 and J usage is TRBJ1-2, with TRBD1 matching over 7 bases. V was pared by 6 bases and J by 11 bases, with 9 bases of the junction left unmatched. This CDR3 spans 12 amino acids. CDR1 is MNHEY, CDR2 SVGAGI, per germline. The CDR3 reads CASSGQVAWYTF. The DNA for the CDR3 is TGTGCCAGCAGCGGACAGGTCGCGTGGTACACCTTC.

For this clone: At the DNA level, this CDR3 is encoded by other sequences in the same sample as well. The chain couples TRBV5-1 to TRBJ1-1; the D is unclear. The CDR3 sequence is 13 residues long. CDR1 and CDR2 (germline): SGHRS, YFSETQ. V was shortened by 6 bases and J by 1 base, with 10 bases between the two germline ends. The CDR3 sequence: CASTLGGNTEAFF. CDR3 DNA sequence: TGCGCCAGCACTCTCGGTGGGAACACTGAAGCTTTCTTT.

CDR3 sequence (DNA): TGTGCCAGTAGTAAACAACCCGGGACACCCTCCTACGAGCAGTACTTC. Protein product: CASSKQPGTPSYEQYF. The genes are TRBV19 and TRBJ2-7; the D gene is possibly TRBD1 (6 bases). Germline CDR1 and CDR2: LNHDA and SQIVND (reference sequence). This CDR3 is 16 amino acids long. V lost 4 bases to trimming and J lost 0 bases, with 16 bases between them.

The chain couples TRBV6-5 to TRBJ2-7, with D perhaps matching TRBD1 (7 bases). CDR1 is MNHEY and CDR2 is SVGAGI in the germline V gene. With 6 bases removed from V and 3 bases from J, the gap between germline ends came to 12 bases. CDR3 length: 13 residues. The CDR3 protein is CASRAGQFYEQYF. Here the CDR3 DNA reads TGTGCCAGCAGGGCGGGACAGTTCTACGAGCAGTACTTC.